A single sample is the source of the 21 T cell receptor beta chains below, sequenced in a study of cytomegalovirus exposure and HLA in healthy donors. The PCR employed 60 Vbeta primers together with 13 Jbeta primers. The method was immunoSEQ multiplex PCR; TCRdb's version includes in-frame clones alone and lacks a portion of them. The table includes 150,000 to 180,000 clones, 70% to 85% detected once. The source material was PBMCs. The receptors derive from a man aged 25 to 45 in good health and CMV-seronegative.

The chain employs TRBV28 and TRBJ2-3; TRBD2 agrees at 12 bases. Germline V lookup: CDR1 MDHEN, CDR2 SYDVKM. CDR3 length equals 16 residues. Unmatched junction bases numbered 7, after V lost 6 bases and J lost 3 bases. For the CDR3, the DNA is TGTGCCAGCAGCTCAACCGGGACTAGCGGGACAGATACGCAGTATTTT. Its protein is CASSSTGTSGTDTQYF.

The count of this clone is one. This chain joins TRBV5-4 and TRBJ2-3, with 7 positions matching TRBD2. Germline V gene data show CDR1 as SGHNT and CDR2 as YYREEE (reference sequence). This CDR3 contains 15 residues. Trimming took 5 bases from V and 2 from J; bases not matched to a gene: 8. The CDR3 nucleotides are TGTGCCAGCAGGACCGGGACTAAGGACACAGATACGCAGTATTTT. This translates into CASRTGTKDTDTQYF.

CDR3 loop: CASSQDEVGANEKLFF. CDR3 DNA sequence: TGTGCCAGCAGCCAAGATGAGGTAGGGGCTAATGAAAAACTGTTTTTT. The rearrangement links TRBV4-2 to TRBJ1-4; D may be TRBD1 (5 bases). The V gene lost 0 bases and the J gene lost 3 bases, with 11 bases spanning the gap. Germline values: CDR1 LGHNA, CDR2 YNFKEQ. The CDR3 loop spans 16 amino acids.

V gene TRBV19 combines with J gene TRBJ2-1, with 7 nucleotides matching TRBD1. The V gene end was trimmed by 7 bases and the J gene end by 2 bases; junction bases not matched to a gene: 8. The CDR3 contains 15 residues. The germline gives CDR1 LNHDA, CDR2 SQIVND (reference sequence). CDR3 nucleotides: TGTGCCAGTAACGTAGCGCAGGGGGCCTACAATGAGCAGTTCTTC. This sequence encodes CASNVAQGAYNEQFF.

The CDR3 DNA reads TGTGCCAGCAGCTCGCCGTCCAGGGGAAACACCATATATTTT. It yields the protein CASSSPSRGNTIYF. V and J are TRBV7-9 and TRBJ1-3, with D unresolved. V lost 4 bases, J lost 4 bases, and 11 bases lay in between. In germline, CDR1 is SEHNR, CDR2 FQNEAQ (reference sequence). The CDR3 has 14 residues.

The chain joins TRBV11-3 to TRBJ2-1, with D possibly being TRBD1 (6 bases). The V gene lost 2 bases and the J gene lost 7 bases, with 12 bases spanning the gap. Germline loops: CDR1 SGHNT, CDR2 YENEEA. CDR3 size: 14 residues. CDR3 DNA sequence: TGTGCCAGCAGCTTACAGGGGCCGGGGAATGAGCAGTTCTTC. Protein product: CASSLQGPGNEQFF.

The V call is TRBV7-2, the J call TRBJ2-1, with D possibly being TRBD2 (6 bases). The germline V gene encodes CDR1 SGHTA and CDR2 FQGNSA. V shed 2 bases and J shed 8 bases, with 13 bases lying between them. The CDR3 runs to 14 residues. The CDR3 DNA is TGTGCCAGCAGCTTATCTGAGGGAGGCGATGAGCAGTTCTTC. Translating gives CASSLSEGGDEQFF. The full variable domain, with the rest looked up from reference TRBV7-2 and TRBJ2-1, is GAGVSQSPSNKVTEKGKDVELRCDPISGHTALYWYRQSLGQGLEFLIYFQGNSAPDKSGLPSDRFSAERTGGSVSTLTIQRTQQEDSAVYLCASSLSEGGDEQFFGPGTRLTVL.

The V gene is TRBV6-1, the J gene TRBJ2-7; D is unclear. V lost 2 bases to trimming and J lost 5 bases, with 13 bases between them. CDR1 and CDR2 (germline): MNHNS, SASEGT. The CDR3 has 14 amino acids. The CDR3 region is CASSEPPRKDEQYF. Here the CDR3 DNA reads TGTGCCAGCAGTGAACCCCCCAGAAAAGACGAGCAGTACTTC.

The chain employs TRBV11-2 and TRBJ1-5; a weak D match, TRBD1 (5 bases). The CDR3 has 13 amino acids. Trimming stripped 5 bases from V and 4 bases from J, with 9 bases between. Germline assignment: CDR1 SGHAT and CDR2 FQNNGV. The CDR3 here is CASSPRGNQPQHF. The CDR3 bases are TGTGCCAGCAGCCCTCGGGGGAATCAGCCCCAGCATTTT.

This clone was recorded a few times. The chain carries TRBV29-1 and TRBJ1-4, with 9 nucleotides matching TRBD1. Trimming removed 6 bases from V and 13 bases from J; junction bases left unmatched: 12. Germline CDR1 reads SQVTM; CDR2 reads ANQGSEA. The CDR3 consists of 13 residues. The CDR3: CSVYTLTGGGLFF. The CDR3 DNA reads as TGCAGCGTGTACACCCTTACAGGGGGCGGACTGTTTTTT.

The chain joins TRBV7-3 to TRBJ2-2; TRBD2 matches 8 bases. CDR1 SGHTA and CDR2 FQGTGA come from the germline V gene. The CDR3 totals 14 residues. Germline trimming cut 5 bases from V and 7 bases from J; bases unmatched to any gene: 6. The CDR3 spells CASSPGGAGGELFF. The CDR3 DNA follows: TGTGCCAGCAGCCCCGGGGGGGCGGGCGGGGAGCTGTTTTTT.

The chain couples TRBV6-1 to TRBJ1-6; 8 bases align to TRBD1. There are 16 residues in the CDR3. Trimming removed 4 bases from V and 9 bases from J; junction bases left unmatched: 11. Germline CDR1 reads MNHNS; CDR2 reads SASEGT. The CDR3 sequence is CASSASRTGKGSPLHF. Written as DNA, the CDR3 is TGTGCCAGCAGTGCAAGTCGGACAGGGAAGGGTTCACCCCTCCACTTT.

This clone has a handful of counts. The rearrangement links TRBV6-5 to TRBJ2-3; 11 positions agree with TRBD2. This CDR3 has 15 amino acids. The J segment lost 4 bases and the V segment lost 6 bases, leaving 6 bases of the junction unmatched. Germline V lookup: CDR1 MNHEY, CDR2 SVGAGI. The CDR3 reads CASRELAGAADTQYF. CDR3 bases: TGTGCCAGCAGGGAACTAGCGGGGGCTGCAGATACGCAGTATTTT.

This sequence joins TRBV6-6 and TRBJ1-6; D is ambiguous. The germline V and J ends were trimmed by 2 bases and 7 bases, with 12 bases remaining between them. CDR1 is MNHNY and CDR2 is SVGAGI in the germline V gene (reference sequence). The CDR3 runs 15 residues. In nucleotides, the CDR3 is TGTGCCAGCAGTTACCGGCCCGGAGGGAATTCACCCCTCCACTTT. It is translated as CASSYRPGGNSPLHF.

J is TRBJ2-2 and V is TRBV4-2; TRBD2 matches at 13 bases. Germline values: CDR1 LGHNA, CDR2 YNFKEQ. The V gene end was trimmed by 1 base and the J gene end by 7 bases; junction bases not matched to a gene: 0. This CDR3 is built from 15 residues. This chain's CDR3 is CASSQGTSGGGELFF. The CDR3, as DNA: TGTGCCAGCAGCCAAGGGACTAGCGGGGGCGGGGAGCTGTTTTTT.

This sequence joins TRBV20-1 and TRBJ1-2, with D unclear. The CDR3 is made up of 11 amino acids. Trimming removed 6 bases at V and 8 bases at J, with 13 bases between. The germline gives CDR1 DFQATT, CDR2 SNEGSKA (reference sequence). CDR3 DNA: TGCAGTGCCAGTAATGTCTGGGGCTACACCTTC. Its translation is CSASNVWGYTF.

This rearrangement joins TRBV7-9 to TRBJ1-4, with 9 bases aligning to TRBD1. Germline CDR1 is SEHNR and CDR2 is FQNEAQ (reference sequence). The CDR3 spans 15 residues. With V trimmed by 5 bases and J by 7 bases, 8 bases remained unmatched. The CDR3 here is CASSTPTGGGEKLFF. As DNA, the CDR3 is TGTGCCAGCAGCACCCCGACAGGGGGGGGTGAAAAACTGTTTTTT.

The J gene is TRBJ1-1, the V gene TRBV9; 9 bases are shared with TRBD1. After removal of 0 bases from V and 1 base from J, the junction contained 1 base not matched to a gene. CDR1 SGDLS and CDR2 YYNGEE come from the germline V gene. This CDR3 spans 15 amino acids. This CDR3 is CASSVGGQGNTEAFF. In DNA, the CDR3 is TGTGCCAGCAGCGTAGGGGGACAGGGGAACACTGAAGCTTTCTTT. Full variable domain (rest looked up from reference TRBV9 and TRBJ1-1): DSGVTQTPKHLITATGQRVTLRCSPRSGDLSVYWYQQSLDQGLQFLIQYYNGEERAKGNILERFSAQQFPDLHSELNLSSLELGDSALYFCASSVGGQGNTEAFFGQGTRLTVV.

The V gene is TRBV30, the J gene TRBJ1-4; no firm D call. The CDR3 runs to 13 residues. The germline V gene encodes CDR1 GTSNPN and CDR2 SVGIG (reference sequence). Deletions cut 2 bases from V and 8 bases from J, with 12 bases between. The CDR3, as DNA: TGTGCCTGGAGTCGACAAGGACTGGAAAAACTGTTTTTT. Amino acid sequence: CAWSRQGLEKLFF.

This chain joins TRBV5-1 and TRBJ2-7; 11 nucleotides line up with TRBD1. The CDR3 length is 15 residues. Germline V CDR1 and CDR2: SGHRS, YFSETQ. With 4 bases clipped from V and 3 bases from J, the junction kept 6 bases outside the gene matches. CDR3 DNA sequence: TGCGCCAGCAGCCCAGGACAGGGGGCGAACTACGAGCAGTACTTC. This translates into CASSPGQGANYEQYF.

The V gene is TRBV5-4, the J gene TRBJ2-7, with TRBD2 matching over 7 bases. In germline, CDR1 is SGHNT, CDR2 YYREEE (reference sequence). The CDR3 sequence is 14 residues long. Trimming cost V 0 bases and J 6 bases; bases outside gene matches: 6. The CDR3 nucleotides are TGTGCCAGCAGCTTGGCCGGGGGGACGACCGAGCAGTACTTC. Translated, it gives CASSLAGGTTEQYF.